Following are 14 T cell receptor beta chains from one sample sequenced in a study of Graves' ophthalmopathy and Graves' hyperthyroidism. CDR3 regions of TCR beta were amplified from RNA transcripts. The first round was an RT-PCR with HTBI primers, and the second round was a multiplex PCR. From the multiplex PCR reads, TCRdb called clonotypes with MiXCR, one entry per CDR3 protein. There are around 15,000 distinct CDR3 sequences in the sample; roughly 50% occur only once, and 25% lies in the top ten. Sequenced material: peripheral blood. The source of these receptors is a woman between 40 and 50 years old with stable Graves' hyperthyroidism.

The rearrangement uses TRBV6-2 or TRBV6-3 and TRBJ2-4; no clear D gene. Per the germline V gene, CDR1 is MNHEY and CDR2 is SVGEGT. Between the trimmed V and J ends, which lost 2 bases and 6 bases, there was a span of 14 bases. The CDR3 contains 15 residues. CDR3 in amino acids: CASSYGLVLSNIQYF. The CDR3 DNA reads TGTGCCAGCAGTTACGGCCTCGTGCTTTCAAACATTCAGTACTTC.

This clonotype was picked up many times. This chain links TRBV3-2 with TRBJ1-1; the table calls TRBD1, which could not be checked here. TRBV3-2 is labeled a pseudogene. There are 13 residues in the CDR3. In DNA form, the CDR3 reads TGTGCCAGCAGCCAAGGAAGACAGGGGAAAGCTTTCTTT. It encodes CASSQGRQGKAFF.

In its sample, this clonotype ranks as medium-sized (0.01 to 0.1%). The chain joins TRBV15 to TRBJ1-3; D call uncertain. V gave up 1 base and J gave up 0 bases, with 7 bases separating them. Per the germline V gene, CDR1 is LNHNV and CDR2 is YYDKDF (reference sequence). The CDR3 covers 15 residues. CDR3 DNA sequence: TGTGCCACCAGCAGAGTCGGGATCTCTGGAAACACCATATATTTT. Translating gives CATSRVGISGNTIYF.

This clonotype was counted a few times. This may be a read error: a much more frequent sequence differs by one nucleotide. The chain is built from TRBV7-3 and TRBJ2-2, with D tentatively TRBD2 (6 bases). The length of the CDR3 is 15 residues. Germline V gene lookup returns CDR1 SGHTA and CDR2 FQGTGA. The CDR3 DNA is TGTGCCAGCAGCTCCCCTAGCGTAAGCACCGGGGAGCCGTTTTTT. Translation gives CASSSPSVSTGEPFF.

Concerning this clonotype itself: This may be a read error: a much more frequent sequence differs by one nucleotide. This chain connects TRBV5-4 to TRBJ2-1, with D possibly matching TRBD1 (6 bases). This CDR3 contains 14 residues. Deletions cut 7 bases from V and 5 bases from J, with 16 bases between. CDR1 is SGHNT and CDR2 is YYREEE in the germline V gene (reference sequence). CDR3: CASGMEAGDNEQFF. CDR3 bases: TGTGCCAGCGGTATGGAGGCAGGGGACAATGAGCAGTTCTTC. The whole variable domain, remainder taken from reference TRBV5-4 and TRBJ2-1, is ETGVTQSPTHLIKTRGQQVTLRCSSQSGHNTVSWYQQALGQGPQFIFQYYREEENGRGNFPPRFSGLQFPNYSSELNVNALELDDSALYLCASGMEAGDNEQFFGPGTRLTVL.

This chain uses TRBV7-3 with TRBJ2-3; D tentatively reads TRBD1 or TRBD2 (5 bases each). The V gene lost 0 bases and the J gene lost 9 bases, with 7 bases spanning the gap. Germline V gene sequence: CDR1 SGHTA, CDR2 FQGTGA. The CDR3 has 12 amino acids. CDR3 nucleotide sequence: TGTGCCAGCAGCTTAACCGGGGACACGCAGTATTTT. It specifies CASSLTGDTQYF.

The DNA of the CDR3 is TGCAGCGTTGAGGGCAGCTCCTACAATGAGCAGTTCTTC. Amino acids: CSVEGSSYNEQFF. V usage is TRBV29-1 and J usage is TRBJ2-1, with unresolved D. Trimming took off 3 bases at V and 0 bases at J, with 6 bases between the two ends. CDR1 SQVTM and CDR2 ANQGSEA come from the germline V gene. The CDR3 runs 13 residues.

A word on this clonotype: A much larger clone lies a single base off, so this may be a read error. The rearrangement links TRBV7-3 to TRBJ2-1; 11 nucleotides align to TRBD2. The CDR3 extends over 17 amino acids. Germline CDR1 and CDR2: SGHTA and FQGTGA. As DNA, the CDR3 is TGTGCCAGCAGCTCCGGACTAGCGGGTTACCTTCGGGATGAGCAGCTCTTC. This codes for CASSSGLAGYLRDEQLF.

This clonotype was picked up a small number of times. The chain links TRBV10-1 to TRBJ2-7, with D perhaps TRBD2 (6 bases). Trimming took off 4 bases at V and 2 bases at J, with 9 bases between the two ends. CDR3 length: 13 amino acids. CDR1 WNHNN and CDR2 SYGVQD come from the germline V gene (reference sequence). The CDR3 nucleotides read TGCGCCAGCAGTGCGGGAGCCACCTACGAGCAGTACTTC. Amino acid sequence: CASSAGATYEQYF.

This clonotype has at least ten counts. The chain is built from TRBV5-5 and TRBJ2-1; D is ambiguous. This CDR3 has 16 residues. Germline V gene lookup returns CDR1 SGHKS and CDR2 YYEKEE (reference sequence). V lost 0 bases and J 5 bases, leaving 15 bases between the germline ends. The CDR3 bases are TGTGCCAGCAGCTTGGGAAGTCGGACGGAGAACAATGAGCAGTTCTTC. This codes for CASSLGSRTENNEQFF.

To note about this clonotype: The CDR3 end shows no conserved phenylalanine or tryptophan, and so a read error is likely. The chain recombines TRBV2 with TRBJ1-5; D is undetermined. The CDR3 is made up of 14 amino acids. V was shortened by 4 bases and J by 0 bases, with 7 bases between the two germline ends. Germline CDR1 and CDR2: SNHLY and FYNNEI. The CDR3 region has the DNA TGTGCCAGCAGTGGATGGGGTAGCAATCAGCCCCAGCATTCT. Its translation is CASSGWGSNQPQHS.

This clonotype is labeled medium-sized. The chain recombines TRBV7-9 with TRBJ2-1, with a weak D call TRBD2 (5 bases). V was trimmed by 2 bases and J by 13 bases, leaving 12 bases between them. Looked up from germline, CDR1 is SEHNR and CDR2 is FQNEAQ (reference sequence). CDR3 length: 12 residues. The CDR3 DNA sequence: TGTGCCAGCAGCTTAAGCGGAGCGGCCCAGTTCTTC. It translates to CASSLSGAAQFF. Full variable domain (remainder filled in from reference TRBV7-9 and TRBJ2-1): DTGVSQNPRHKITKRGQNVTFRCDPISEHNRLYWYRQTLGQGPEFLTYFQNEAQLEKSRLLSDRFSAERPKGSFSTLEIQRTEQGDSAMYLCASSLSGAAQFFGPGTRLTVL.

The genes are TRBV7-9 and TRBJ2-7; no firm D call. The CDR3 is made up of 12 amino acids. Germline V lookup: CDR1 SEHNR, CDR2 FQNEAQ (reference sequence). V was trimmed by 4 bases and J by 6 bases, leaving 10 bases between them. The CDR3 protein is CASSWLSREQYF. The CDR3 DNA is TGTGCCAGCAGCTGGCTCTCCCGCGAGCAGTACTTC.

On this clonotype: Being one base from a much bigger clone, this may be a read error. The chain couples TRBV20-1 to TRBJ2-1; 7 bases fit TRBD2. The junction had 8 bases not matched to a gene; V was cut back by 5 bases and J by 1 base. CDR1 and CDR2 from the germline V gene are DFQATT and SNEGSKA (reference sequence). The CDR3 is 15 residues long. The CDR3 DNA reads as TGCAGTGCTCACACTAGCGCCCGATCCTACAATGAGCAGTTCTTC. Protein product: CSAHTSARSYNEQFF.